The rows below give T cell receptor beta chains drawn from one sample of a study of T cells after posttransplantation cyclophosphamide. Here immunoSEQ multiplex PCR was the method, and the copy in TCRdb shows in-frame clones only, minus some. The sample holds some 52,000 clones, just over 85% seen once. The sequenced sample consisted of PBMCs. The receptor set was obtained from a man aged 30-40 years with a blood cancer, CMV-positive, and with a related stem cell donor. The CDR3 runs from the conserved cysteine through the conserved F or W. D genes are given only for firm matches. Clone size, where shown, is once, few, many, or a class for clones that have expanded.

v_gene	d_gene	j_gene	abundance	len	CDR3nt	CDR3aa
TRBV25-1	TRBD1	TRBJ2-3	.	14	TGTGCCAGCAGTTCAGGGGGCTGGTCAGATACGCAGTATTTT	CASSSGGWSDTQYF
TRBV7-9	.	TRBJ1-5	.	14	TGTGCCAGCAGCCGGGGGGACCTTAATCAGCCCCAGCATTTT	CASSRGDLNQPQHF
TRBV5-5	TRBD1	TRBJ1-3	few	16	TGTGCCAGCAGCTTTCAGGGGGCAATCTCTGGAAACACCATATATTTT	CASSFQGAISGNTIYF
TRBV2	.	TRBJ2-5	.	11	TGTGCCAGCAGAGCGACAGAGACCCAGTACTTC	CASRATETQYF
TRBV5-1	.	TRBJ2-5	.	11	TGCGCCAGCAGCTCTCAAGAGACCCAGTACTTC	CASSSQETQYF
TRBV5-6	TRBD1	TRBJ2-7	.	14	TGTGCCAGCAGCTCCGGGACAGGGCACTACGAGCAGTACTTC	CASSSGTGHYEQYF
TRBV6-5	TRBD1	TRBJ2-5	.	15	TGTGCCAGCAGTTACTGGGACAGGGATGAAGAGACCCAGTACTTC	CASSYWDRDEETQYF
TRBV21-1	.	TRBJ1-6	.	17	TGTGCCAGCAGCAGATCCGGGACAGGGGGCATTGGTTCACCCCTCCACTTT	CASSRSGTGGIGSPLHF
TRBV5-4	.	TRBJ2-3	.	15	TGTGCCAGCAGCTTGGTATTTGGGGCCCCAGATACGCAGTATTTT	CASSLVFGAPDTQYF
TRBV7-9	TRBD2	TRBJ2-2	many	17	TGTGCCAGCAGCTCGAAAAGATTAGCGGGCGCGACCGGGGAGCTGTTTTTT	CASSSKRLAGATGELFF
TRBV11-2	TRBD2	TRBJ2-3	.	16	TGTGCCAGCAGCTTCTTAACGGGAGGGAACACAGATACGCAGTATTTT	CASSFLTGGNTDTQYF
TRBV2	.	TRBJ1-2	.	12	TGTGCCACCACTACAGGGAGATATGGCTACACCTTC	CATTTGRYGYTF
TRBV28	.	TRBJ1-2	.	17	TGTGCCAGCAGTTTCTTGGGCAGGGGATCGTCTAACTATGGCTACACCTTC	CASSFLGRGSSNYGYTF
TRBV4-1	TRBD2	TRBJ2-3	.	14	TGCGCCAGCAGCCAAGGGACTAGAGGCGATACGCAGTATTTT	CASSQGTRGDTQYF
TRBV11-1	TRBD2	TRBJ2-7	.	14	TGTGCCAGCAGCTTTTACACTAGCGGCTACGAGCAGTACTTC	CASSFYTSGYEQYF
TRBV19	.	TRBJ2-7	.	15	TGTGCCAGTAGTTCCATTGAGACACGGACCTACGAGCAGTACTTC	CASSSIETRTYEQYF
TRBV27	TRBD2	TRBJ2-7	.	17	TGTGCCAGCAGCCCAAGGGAGGGACCCGGAGCCTACTACGAGCAGTACTTC	CASSPREGPGAYYEQYF
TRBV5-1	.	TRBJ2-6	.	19	TGCGCCAGCAGCACAGCTTTGACAGCTGGACCCTCTGGGGCCAACGTCCTGACTTTC	CASSTALTAGPSGANVLTF
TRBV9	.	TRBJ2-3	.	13	TGTGCCAGCAGCGACGCAGGGGGGTATACGCAGTATTTT	CASSDAGGYTQYF
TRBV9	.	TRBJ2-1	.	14	TGTGTCAGCAGCGTCGGTCTCTCCTACAATGAGCAGTTCTTC	CVSSVGLSYNEQFF
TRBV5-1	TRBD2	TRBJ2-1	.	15	TGCGCCAGCAGCTCGGGGGGACTAGCGGGAGTAGAGCAGTTCTTC	CASSSGGLAGVEQFF
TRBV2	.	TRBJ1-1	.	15	TGTGCCAGCAGTGAATGGTCAGGGCTCGGCACTGAAGCTTTCTTT	CASSEWSGLGTEAFF
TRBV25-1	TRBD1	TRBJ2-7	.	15	TGTGCCAGCAGTGATCCGGGACAGGGTATGGGAGAGCAGTACTTC	CASSDPGQGMGEQYF
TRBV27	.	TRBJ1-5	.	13	TGTGCCAGCCGCAGAAATAGCAATCAGCCCCAGCATTTT	CASRRNSNQPQHF
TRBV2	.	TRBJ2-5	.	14	TGTGCCAGCAGTGAAAGTCTAGAGAGTAAGACCCAGTACTTC	CASSESLESKTQYF
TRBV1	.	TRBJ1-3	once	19	TGCACCAGCAGCCAAGATTACAGGGCTCTGAACCGGTGGGGAAACACCATATATTTT	CTSSQDYRALNRWGNTIYF
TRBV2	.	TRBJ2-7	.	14	TGTGCCAGCAGTGAAGTTAGCGGCCACCCCGAGCAGTACTTC	CASSEVSGHPEQYF
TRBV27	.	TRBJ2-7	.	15	TGTGCCAGCAGTTTATCCGCAGGGGCGATTACCGAGCAGTACTTC	CASSLSAGAITEQYF
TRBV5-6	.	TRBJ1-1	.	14	TGTGCCAGCAGCTTGCGTGCCGGGGGCACTGAAGCTTTCTTT	CASSLRAGGTEAFF
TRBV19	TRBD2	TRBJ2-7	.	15	TGTGCCAGTAGTATGGGGACTAGCCCATCCTACGAGCAGTACTTC	CASSMGTSPSYEQYF
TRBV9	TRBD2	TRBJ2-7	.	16	TGTGCCAGCAGCCTAGGGACTAGCGGGAGGGTCTACGAGCAGTACTTC	CASSLGTSGRVYEQYF
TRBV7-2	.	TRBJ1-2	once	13	TGTGCCAGCAGCTTAGGGGGGCGACGCGGCTACACCTTC	CASSLGGRRGYTF
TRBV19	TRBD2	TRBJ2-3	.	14	TGTGCCAGTAGGATAACTAGCGGAACAGATACGCAGTATTTT	CASRITSGTDTQYF
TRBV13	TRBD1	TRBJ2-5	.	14	TGTGCCAGCAGCTCCCGGGACAGGGCTAGGACCCAGTACTTC	CASSSRDRARTQYF
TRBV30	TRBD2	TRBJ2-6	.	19	TGTGCCTGGACAATGAAGCGACTAGCGGGACTCTCTGGGGCCAACGTCCTGACTTTC	CAWTMKRLAGLSGANVLTF
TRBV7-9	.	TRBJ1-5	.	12	TGTGCCAGCAGCTCAGGGGATCAGCCCCAGCATTTT	CASSSGDQPQHF
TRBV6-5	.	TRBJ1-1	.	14	TGTGCCAGCAGTTACTCGAGTCGGAGCGCTGAAGCTTTCTTT	CASSYSSRSAEAFF
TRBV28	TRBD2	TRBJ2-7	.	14	TGTGCCAGCAGTCTGGGACTAGCGGGCTACGAGCAGTACTTC	CASSLGLAGYEQYF
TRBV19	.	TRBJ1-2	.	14	TGTGCCAGTGACCTAGTTGGGGGCTCCGCTGGCTACACCTTC	CASDLVGGSAGYTF
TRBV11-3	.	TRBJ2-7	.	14	TGTGCCAGCAGCTCCCCTCTCCGGGGAGACGAGCAGTACTTC	CASSSPLRGDEQYF
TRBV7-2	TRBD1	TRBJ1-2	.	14	TGTGCCAGCAGGCAGGGGGCGCTTGACTATGGCTACACCTTC	CASRQGALDYGYTF
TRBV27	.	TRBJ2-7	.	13	TGTGCCAGCAGTTTGGGCAGAGCATACGAGCAGTACTTC	CASSLGRAYEQYF
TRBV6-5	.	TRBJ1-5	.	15	TGTGCCAGCGGAGACAGATATGATAGCAATCAGCCCCAGCATTTT	CASGDRYDSNQPQHF
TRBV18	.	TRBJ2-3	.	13	TGTGCCAGCTCCCTTGGACAGACCGATACGCAGTATTTT	CASSLGQTDTQYF
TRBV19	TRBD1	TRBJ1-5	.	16	TGTGCCAGTAGTATAGCCTACACAGGGGGGGGGCAGCCCCAGCATTTT	CASSIAYTGGGQPQHF
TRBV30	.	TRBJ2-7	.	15	TGTGCCTGGAGTCCCCTAGGGCGGGATAGGTACGAGCAGTACTTC	CAWSPLGRDRYEQYF
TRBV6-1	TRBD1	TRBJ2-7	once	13	TGTGCCAGCAGGGGGACAGGGACTGGTGAGCAGTACTTC	CASRGTGTGEQYF
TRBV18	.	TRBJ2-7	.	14	TGTGCCAGCTCCCAGGTAGGGGTATCCTACGAGCAGTACTTC	CASSQVGVSYEQYF